This T cell receptor (beta chain) was recovered during a study of T cells in tuberculosis. Study-level background: This South African cohort compared adolescents with or without latent tuberculosis against adults with active tuberculosis.

In germline, CDR1 is MNHNS, CDR2 SASEGT. With 7 bases clipped from V and 6 bases from J, the junction kept 7 bases outside the gene matches. The CDR3 is made up of 14 amino acids. The protocol was immunoSEQ multiplex PCR, while the TCRdb copy is restricted to in-frame clones and leaves out a portion. Of some 34,000 clones listed, 85% to 95% were seen once; the top ten hold 7% to 9%. The receptor comes from a donor aged 5 to 30 with latent tuberculosis or without tuberculosis infection. Some clones in this sample may be carry-over from other donors' samples. This chain links TRBV6-1 with TRBJ2-4; TRBD1 aligns across 9 bases. Sequences were obtained from PBMCs. The CDR3 protein is CASTTGGAINIQYF. The CDR3 DNA is TGTGCCAGCACTACAGGGGGCGCGATAAACATTCAGTACTTC.